The 20 T cell receptor beta chains in this list originate from one sample, sequenced in a study of response to subunit inactivated influenza vaccine. In TCRdb, the RT-PCR reads were re-called with MiXCR into one record per CDR3 protein. The sample includes about 570,000 distinct CDR3 sequences, 12% of them seen just once. The material was PBMCs from blood, obtained on the day of vaccination. All receptors derive from a man aged 45 to 65 who received an inactivated influenza vaccine.

This chain connects TRBV5-1 to TRBJ1-2, with D tentatively TRBD1 (6 bases). The length of the CDR3 is 15 residues. V lost 1 base and J 1 base, leaving 11 bases between the germline ends. Germline V lookup: CDR1 SGHRS, CDR2 YFSETQ. CDR3 region: CASSLYTGNNYGYTF. CDR3 DNA sequence: TGCGCCAGCAGCTTGTACACAGGGAATAACTATGGCTACACCTTC.

This clonotype has a count of ten or more. The rearrangement links TRBV6-1 to TRBJ1-1; 7 bases are shared with TRBD1. The germline V gene has CDR1 MNHNS and CDR2 SASEGT. This CDR3 contains 16 residues. J gave up 2 bases and V 4 bases, and 10 bases lay outside the gene matches. The CDR3 DNA is TGTGCCAGCAGTGCTGCGCCGGGACAGAAAAACACTGAAGCTTTCTTT. Its protein is CASSAAPGQKNTEAFF.

In its sample, this clonotype was seen a few times. The genes are TRBV7-9 and TRBJ1-2; possibly TRBD1 for D (5 bases). V lost 1 base, J lost 0 bases, and 9 bases lay in between. The CDR3 spans 15 residues. The germline V gene has CDR1 SEHNR and CDR2 FQNEAQ (reference sequence). CDR3 nucleotides: TGTGCCAGCAGCTTAGAAGGGGTAGCTAACTATGGCTACACCTTC. Its protein is CASSLEGVANYGYTF.

The chain is built from TRBV7-2 and TRBJ2-2; D gene uncertain. The CDR3 extends over 14 amino acids. The V gene lost 7 bases and the J gene lost 4 bases, with 13 bases spanning the gap. The germline V gene has CDR1 SGHTA and CDR2 FQGNSA. The CDR3 is CASNNLFLTGELFF. The CDR3 bases are TGTGCCAGCAACAATCTCTTCCTCACCGGGGAGCTGTTTTTT.

This clonotype was found a few times. The CDR3 DNA follows: TGCGCCAGCAGCCCGGAAAACAGCGTCTCGAGCACTGAAGCTTTCTTT. This gives the protein CASSPENSVSSTEAFF. The rearrangement joins TRBV4-3 to TRBJ1-1; D remains unclear. With 4 bases removed from V and 4 bases from J, the gap between germline ends came to 19 bases. The germline V gene has CDR1 LGHNA and CDR2 YSLEER. The CDR3 extends over 16 amino acids.

This rearrangement joins TRBV28 to TRBJ2-3, with 7 bases lining up with TRBD2. Trimming cost V 2 bases and J 0 bases; bases outside gene matches: 5. The CDR3 extends over 16 amino acids. CDR1 is MDHEN and CDR2 is SYDVKM in the germline V gene. The CDR3 loop reads CASSLRGGGSTDTQYF. CDR3 bases: TGTGCCAGCAGTTTAAGGGGCGGGGGTAGCACAGATACGCAGTATTTT.

The chain combines TRBV27 with TRBJ1-1; maybe TRBD1 (5 bases). Germline CDR1 MNHEY, CDR2 SMNVEV (reference sequence). This CDR3 comprises 14 residues. Trimming cost V 1 base and J 4 bases, with 10 bases left between them. CDR3 bases: TGTGCCAGCAGTTTATTGGGGGGAGTCACTGAAGCTTTCTTT. Protein product: CASSLLGGVTEAFF.

The CDR3 loop is CATLLAGGSGELFF. The CDR3 nucleotides are TGTGCCACCCTACTAGCGGGAGGATCCGGGGAGCTGTTTTTT. This rearrangement joins TRBV28 to TRBJ2-2, with 12 bases lining up with TRBD2. The germline V gene has CDR1 MDHEN and CDR2 SYDVKM. V shed 10 bases and J 6 bases; nucleotides not matched to a gene: 6. The CDR3 is 14 residues long.

V gene TRBV28 combines with J gene TRBJ2-3; TRBD2 aligns across 12 bases. Germline V gives CDR1 MDHEN, CDR2 SYDVKM. The CDR3 loop spans 18 amino acids. Trimming removed 2 bases from V and 4 bases from J; junction bases left unmatched: 10. The DNA for the CDR3 is TGTGCCAGCAGTTTAAAAAGGTCTAGCGGGAGGGAGGCAGATACGCAGTATTTT. It is translated as CASSLKRSSGREADTQYF.

The chain links TRBV29-1 to TRBJ1-5; D remains unclear. The V end was cut by 6 bases, the J end by 3 bases, with 15 bases between. This CDR3 comprises 14 residues. The germline V gene has CDR1 SQVTM and CDR2 ANQGSEA. The CDR3 region is CSVGVADPNQPQHF. In DNA form, the CDR3 reads TGCAGCGTGGGTGTCGCGGACCCCAATCAGCCCCAGCATTTT.

This rearrangement joins TRBV27 to TRBJ2-7; 8 bases map to TRBD1. CDR1 and CDR2 from the germline V gene are MNHEY and SMNVEV (reference sequence). The trim removed 5 bases at V and 4 bases at J, leaving 7 bases unmatched. The CDR3 spans 14 residues. DNA for the CDR3: TGTGCCAGCAGTGGATCGGGACAGGCATACGAGCAGTACTTC. Translating it yields CASSGSGQAYEQYF.

The rearrangement uses TRBV20-1 and TRBJ1-5, with D possibly TRBD1 on 5 matching bases. Germline lookup yields CDR1 DFQATT and CDR2 SNEGSKA (reference sequence). The CDR3 consists of 14 residues. V lost 5 bases and J lost 6, with 17 bases in between. CDR3 loop: CSARDPGDPQPQHF. The CDR3 nucleotides read TGCAGTGCTCGGGACCCTGGGGATCCTCAGCCCCAGCATTTT.

V is TRBV5-1 and J is TRBJ2-6, with D uncertain. The CDR3 consists of 15 residues. The germline V and J ends were trimmed by 2 bases and 0 bases, with 6 bases remaining between them. The germline V gene has CDR1 SGHRS and CDR2 YFSETQ. CDR3 DNA sequence: TGCGCCAGCAGCTTTAGCCCCTCTGGGGCCAACGTCCTGACTTTC. It codes for CASSFSPSGANVLTF.

This clonotype has ten or more counts. V usage is TRBV29-1 and J usage is TRBJ2-1; TRBD1 matches at 7 bases. The ends lost 6 bases at V and 6 bases at J; junction bases unmatched: 2. CDR1 is SQVTM and CDR2 is ANQGSEA in the germline V gene. The CDR3 totals 11 residues. The CDR3 sequence is CSVGQSNEQFF. The CDR3 DNA follows: TGCAGCGTGGGACAGAGCAATGAGCAGTTCTTC.

Ten or more counts support this clonotype. The chain joins TRBV6-2 or TRBV6-3 to TRBJ2-1; D is unclear. CDR3 length: 15 residues. Germline-derived CDR1 and CDR2 are MNHEY and SVGEGT. V was clipped by 2 bases and J by 0 bases, with 8 bases between them. As DNA, the CDR3 is TGTGCCAGCAGTTACGGTCGGAGCTCCTACAATGAGCAGTTCTTC. Translated, it gives CASSYGRSSYNEQFF.

The sample holds many counts of this clonotype. The chain couples TRBV12-3 or TRBV12-4 to TRBJ2-5; possible D gene TRBD2, 5 bases. The CDR3 loop spans 13 amino acids. Trimming took off 6 bases at V and 1 base at J, with 9 bases between the two ends. This CDR3 is CASSFRGQETQYF. CDR3 coding DNA: TGTGCCAGCAGCTTCCGGGGCCAAGAGACCCAGTACTTC.

V is TRBV5-1 and J is TRBJ2-1, with a weak D call TRBD2 (6 bases). The CDR3 runs 13 residues. From germline, CDR1 is SGHRS and CDR2 YFSETQ. The V gene lost 0 bases and the J gene lost 7 bases, with 8 bases spanning the gap. The CDR3 DNA follows: TGCGCCAGCAGCTTGGGGGGGAGGAATGAGCAGTTCTTC. Translating it yields CASSLGGRNEQFF. The whole variable domain, remainder taken from reference TRBV5-1 and TRBJ2-1, is KAGVTQTPRYLIKTRGQQVTLSCSPISGHRSVSWYQQTPGQGLQFLFEYFSETQRNKGNFPGRFSGRQFSNSRSEMNVSTLELGDSALYLCASSLGGRNEQFFGPGTRLTVL.

The rearrangement links TRBV3-1 to TRBJ1-5, with TRBD1 matching 8 bases. The germline gives CDR1 LGHDT, CDR2 YNNKEL (reference sequence). V shed 2 bases, J shed 2 bases, and the junction held 2 bases outside the gene matches. This CDR3 region has 15 residues. The CDR3 DNA sequence: TGTGCCAGCAGCCAAACGGGACAGGGCAATCAGCCCCAGCATTTT. It is translated as CASSQTGQGNQPQHF.

The chain employs TRBV6-2 or TRBV6-3 and TRBJ2-4; no reliable D call. CDR1 is MNHEY and CDR2 is SVGEGT in the germline V gene. The CDR3 consists of 14 residues. Trimming removed 0 bases at V and 9 bases at J, with 12 bases between. DNA for the CDR3: TGTGCCAGCAGTTACTCAGGTGGATTCGGCATTCAGTACTTC. It encodes CASSYSGGFGIQYF.

This clonotype was seen many times. The chain is built from TRBV18 and TRBJ2-3; 7 bases are shared with TRBD1. Per the germline V gene, CDR1 is KGHSH and CDR2 is LQKENI. The V and J ends lost 3 bases and 4 bases, in that order; junction bases with no gene match: 4. The CDR3 runs to 14 residues. The CDR3 DNA is TGTGCCAGCTCACCTGACAGGGCTTCAGATACGCAGTATTTT. Residues: CASSPDRASDTQYF.